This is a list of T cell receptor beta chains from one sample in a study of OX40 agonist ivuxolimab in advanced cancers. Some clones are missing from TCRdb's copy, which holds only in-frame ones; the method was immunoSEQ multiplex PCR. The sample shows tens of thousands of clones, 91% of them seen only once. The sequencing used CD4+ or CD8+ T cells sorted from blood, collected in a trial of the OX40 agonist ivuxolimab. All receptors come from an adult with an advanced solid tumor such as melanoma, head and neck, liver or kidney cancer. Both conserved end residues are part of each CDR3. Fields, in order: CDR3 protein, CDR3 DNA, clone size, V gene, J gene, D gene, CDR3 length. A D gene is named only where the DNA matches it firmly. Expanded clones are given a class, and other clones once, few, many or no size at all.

CASASGVSVGTEAFF	TGTGCCAGCGCTTCGGGAGTTAGTGTTGGCACTGAAGCTTTCTTT	-	TRBV2	TRBJ1-1	-	15
CASSLTAGNSGNTIYF	TGCGCCAGCAGCTTGACCGCAGGGAACTCTGGAAACACCATATATTTT	-	TRBV5-1	TRBJ1-3	-	16
CAWSRPRDHPSYNEQFF	TGTGCCTGGAGTCGACCTCGGGACCACCCTTCCTACAATGAGCAGTTCTTC	-	TRBV30	TRBJ2-1	-	17
CASSPAQSYNSPLHF	TGTGCCAGCTCACCCGCACAGTCCTATAATTCACCCCTCCACTTT	-	TRBV18	TRBJ1-6	-	15
CASSRGGTEAFF	TGTGCCAGCAGCAGGGGCGGGACTGAAGCTTTCTTT	-	TRBV2	TRBJ1-1	-	12
CASSRTGGPDETQYF	TGTGCCAGCAGCCGGACAGGGGGGCCTGATGAGACCCAGTACTTC	-	TRBV5-5	TRBJ2-5	TRBD1	15
CASRGPGDTQYF	TGTGCCAGCAGGGGACCCGGAGATACGCAGTATTTT	-	TRBV6-5	TRBJ2-3	-	12
CASRLAGEGNEQFF	TGTGCCAGCAGGCTAGCGGGAGAGGGTAATGAGCAGTTCTTC	-	TRBV27	TRBJ2-1	TRBD2	14
CASKAKNTGELFF	TGTGCCAGCAAAGCAAAAAACACCGGGGAGCTGTTTTTT	-	TRBV6-5	TRBJ2-2	-	13
CASSLTPASGGPYEQYF	TGTGCCAGCAGCTTAACCCCGGCTAGCGGGGGCCCCTACGAGCAGTACTTC	-	TRBV7-3	TRBJ2-7	TRBD2	17
CASSYRGLMNTEAFF	TGTGCCAGCAGTTATAGGGGGTTAATGAACACTGAAGCTTTCTTT	-	TRBV6-5	TRBJ1-1	-	15
CASSILEVGTEAFF	TGTGCCAGTAGTATCTTGGAGGTCGGGACTGAAGCTTTCTTT	-	TRBV19	TRBJ1-1	-	14
CAWGQQGVGETQYF	TGTGCCTGGGGTCAACAGGGGGTCGGAGAGACCCAGTACTTC	-	TRBV30	TRBJ2-5	TRBD1	14
CASSFGSGSDEKLFF	TGTGCCAGCAGCTTCGGTTCAGGGTCAGATGAAAAACTGTTTTTT	-	TRBV7-9	TRBJ1-4	-	15
CASSIDTWDRGRNGYTF	TGTGCCAGTAGTATAGATACGTGGGACAGGGGACGGAATGGCTACACCTTC	-	TRBV19	TRBJ1-2	TRBD1	17
CASSEQGADTQYF	TGTGCCAGCAGTGAACAGGGTGCAGATACGCAGTATTTT	once	TRBV6-4	TRBJ2-3	-	13
CASHNRRRDEKLFF	TGCGCCAGCCATAACAGGAGAAGGGATGAAAAACTGTTTTTT	-	TRBV23-1	TRBJ1-4	-	14
CASSVASGPNTEAFF	TGTGCCAGCAGCGTAGCTTCGGGGCCGAACACTGAAGCTTTCTTT	-	TRBV9	TRBJ1-1	-	15
CASSSGGSGGDQPQHF	TGTGCCAGCAGCTCCGGGGGGTCAGGGGGTGATCAGCCCCAGCATTTT	once	TRBV7-2	TRBJ1-5	TRBD1	16
CASSASLAGGHETQYF	TGTGCCAGCTCGGCCTCTTTAGCGGGGGGTCACGAGACCCAGTACTTC	-	TRBV18	TRBJ2-5	TRBD2	16
CASSLGGEETQYF	TGCGCCAGCAGCTTGGGCGGTGAAGAGACCCAGTACTTC	-	TRBV5-1	TRBJ2-5	-	13
CASSSRESYEQYF	TGCGCCAGCAGCAGCCGGGAGTCCTACGAGCAGTACTTC	once	TRBV5-1	TRBJ2-7	-	13
CASSYQGGDTGELFF	TGTGCCAGCAGTTACCAAGGGGGAGACACCGGGGAGCTGTTTTTT	-	TRBV6-6	TRBJ2-2	-	15
CASSVQGGSNEQFF	TGTGCCAGCAGCGTTCAAGGAGGGAGCAATGAGCAGTTCTTC	-	TRBV9	TRBJ2-1	-	14
CASRAAGRGGNEQFF	TGTGCCAGCAGGGCGGCGGGCAGGGGAGGGAATGAGCAGTTCTTC	-	TRBV6-1	TRBJ2-1	-	15
CASSVGGTEAQPQHF	TGTGCCAGCAGCGTAGGAGGGACGGAGGCGCAGCCCCAGCATTTT	-	TRBV9	TRBJ1-5	-	15
CASSPGYSNQPQHF	TGTGCCAGCAGCCCAGGGTATAGCAATCAGCCCCAGCATTTT	few	TRBV7-9	TRBJ1-5	-	14